What follows describes a single T cell receptor beta chain. Its cognate antigen is unknown. The sample is drawn from a study of shared clonotypes between healthy human individuals. Points from the study as a whole: Non-shared clonotypes were found to have lower generation probabilities than the clonotypes that were shared by all four of the sorted-subset donors.

The V and J ends lost 7 bases and 0 bases, in that order; junction bases with no gene match: 9. Germline CDR1 LNHDA, CDR2 SQIVND (reference sequence). This CDR3 contains 15 residues. Per the original methods: Owing to the provision of junction-only sequences devoid of quality scores by immunoSEQ, filtering differed. Measured with immunoSEQ multiplex PCR; TCRdb has only the in-frame clones, and not every one. That table supplies the V and J calls and clone size; D and trimming were determined from the DNA. The sample shows approximately 2.4 million clones, around 95% of them seen only once. The V gene is TRBV19, the J gene TRBJ2-7; 7 nucleotides align to TRBD1. The TCR comes from a man aged 18 to 35 in good health. Source material: naive CD4+ T cells sorted from blood. Subset: CD45RA+ positively selected. In DNA, the CDR3 is TGTGCCAGTATTCCGGACAGGCGACCCTCCTACGAGCAGTACTTC. This sequence encodes CASIPDRRPSYEQYF.